A single sample gave rise to the 19 T cell receptor beta chains below, sequenced in a study of blood T cell repertoires in COVID-19. Profiled with immunoSEQ multiplex PCR; TCRdb holds only in-frame clones, not every one. The sample records approximately 350,000 clones, approximately 88% being singletons. The sequenced material came from peripheral blood. The source is a middle-aged man with acute or convalescent COVID-19.

J is TRBJ2-7 and V is TRBV5-1, with TRBD1 as a possible D gene (5 bases). Trimming shortened V by 0 bases and J by 5 bases, and 12 bases separated the two germline ends. Germline-derived CDR1 and CDR2 are SGHRS and YFSETQ. This CDR3 is built from 14 residues. CDR3 amino acids: CASSLEGWGDEQYF. In DNA form, the CDR3 reads TGCGCCAGCAGCTTGGAGGGTTGGGGCGACGAGCAGTACTTC. The variable domain in full, completed from reference TRBV5-1 and TRBJ2-7, reads KAGVTQTPRYLIKTRGQQVTLSCSPISGHRSVSWYQQTPGQGLQFLFEYFSETQRNKGNFPGRFSGRQFSNSRSEMNVSTLELGDSALYLCASSLEGWGDEQYFGPGTRLTVT.

There are many counts of this clone. The chain combines TRBV6-5 with TRBJ2-5; D might be TRBD2 (7 bases). The V end was cut by 6 bases, the J end by 4 bases, with 15 bases between. From germline, CDR1 is MNHEY and CDR2 SVGAGI. There are 14 residues in the CDR3. The CDR3 nucleotides are TGTGCCAGCAGAGCAGAGGGGGGGCGAGAGACCCAGTACTTC. Translating gives CASRAEGGRETQYF.

This clone was recorded only once. The chain joins TRBV7-9 to TRBJ2-7; 8 bases line up with TRBD2. The length of the CDR3 is 17 residues. The germline V gene has CDR1 SEHNR and CDR2 FQNEAQ (reference sequence). V gave up 4 bases and J gave up 6 bases; unmatched junction bases: 17. In DNA, the CDR3 is TGTGCCAGCAGCTCTTCCCGCGGTAGAGACCGGGGGGGCGAGCAGTACTTC. Protein sequence: CASSSSRGRDRGGEQYF.

In DNA form, the CDR3 reads TGCGCCAGCAGCCAGGATACTGCCAGGGTGGAGACCCAGTACTTC. This sequence encodes CASSQDTARVETQYF. The chain combines TRBV4-1 with TRBJ2-5; a weak D match, TRBD1 (5 bases). The ends were cut back, 3 bases at V and 5 bases at J, with 16 bases in the middle. This CDR3 has 15 residues. Germline V lookup: CDR1 MGHRA, CDR2 YSYEKL.

The J gene is TRBJ2-7, the V gene TRBV28; weak D call: TRBD1 (5 bases). V dropped 5 bases and J dropped 3 bases, with 11 bases sitting between them. CDR1 and CDR2 (germline): MDHEN, SYDVKM. The CDR3 totals 13 residues. The CDR3, as DNA: TGTGCCAGCAGTGAAATTCAGGGCTACGAGCAGTACTTC. It encodes CASSEIQGYEQYF.

This rearrangement joins TRBV4-1 to TRBJ1-6; 8 bases match TRBD1. Germline V gene lookup returns CDR1 MGHRA and CDR2 YSYEKL. V was pared by 1 base and J by 5 bases, with 7 bases of the junction left unmatched. The CDR3 sequence is 17 residues long. The CDR3 loop is CASSQGGQARNNSPLHF. Written as DNA, the CDR3 is TGCGCCAGCAGCCAAGGGGGACAGGCACGCAATAATTCACCCCTCCACTTT.

The chain employs TRBV3-1 (or the pseudogene TRBV3-2) and TRBJ1-2; TRBD1 agrees at 7 bases. The CDR3 totals 15 residues. The germline CDR1 and CDR2 sequences are LGHDT and YNNKEL (reference sequence). V lost 1 base to trimming and J lost 3 bases; unmatched junction nucleotides: 5. This chain's CDR3 is CASSQGRGQDYGYTF. As DNA, the CDR3 is TGTGCCAGCAGCCAAGGAAGGGGGCAAGACTATGGCTACACCTTC.

The chain joins TRBV9 to TRBJ2-1; D uncertain. This CDR3 is 13 amino acids long. V was shortened by 4 bases and J by 8 bases, with 13 bases between the two germline ends. Germline V gene sequence: CDR1 SGDLS, CDR2 YYNGEE. CDR3 region: CASSTQSVHEQFF. The CDR3 DNA reads TGTGCCAGCAGCACACAGTCTGTGCATGAGCAGTTCTTC.

This chain joins TRBV7-6 and TRBJ2-1; D may be TRBD1 (5 bases). V was shortened by 5 bases and J by 1 base, with 12 bases between the two germline ends. This CDR3 is 15 amino acids long. Per the germline V gene, CDR1 is SGHVS and CDR2 is FNYEAQ. The DNA for the CDR3 is TGTGCCAGCAGCCCCAGACAGAAATCCTACAATGAGCAGTTCTTC. Translating gives CASSPRQKSYNEQFF.

The V and J genes are TRBV28 and TRBJ2-1, with D possibly TRBD2 on 6 matching bases. Germline values: CDR1 MDHEN, CDR2 SYDVKM. Trimming pared 5 bases from V and 8 bases from J, leaving 22 bases between. The CDR3 covers 16 residues. DNA for the CDR3: TGTGCCAGCAGTACCCGGGGGATCTACAATAGGGATGAGCAGTTCTTC. Its protein is CASSTRGIYNRDEQFF.

CDR3 nucleotides: TGTGCCAGCAGCTTGGCGGGGACAGGGGGCCGGGGCTACACCTTC. Residues: CASSLAGTGGRGYTF. The rearrangement joins TRBV5-6 to TRBJ1-2; the match to TRBD1 covers 12 bases. The CDR3 has 15 amino acids. J was trimmed by 8 bases and V by 0 bases; bases with no gene match: 5. The germline V gene has CDR1 SGHDT and CDR2 YYEEEE.

The chain employs TRBV12-5 and TRBJ2-1; TRBD2 aligns across 8 bases. CDR1 and CDR2 from the germline V gene are LGHNT and FRNRAP. With V trimmed by 0 bases and J by 1 base, 8 bases remained unmatched. CDR3 size: 18 residues. CDR3 DNA sequence: TGTGCTAGTGGTTTGGTACCTCCGCCGGGAGGGTCCTACAATGAGCAGTTCTTC. Protein: CASGLVPPPGGSYNEQFF.

This clone was seen a few times. This sequence joins TRBV18 and TRBJ1-2; D gene unclear. The length of the CDR3 is 15 residues. The V gene's germline CDR1 is KGHSH and CDR2 LQKENI. Trimming left V 0 bases short and J 4 bases short, with 12 bases between. In nucleotides, the CDR3 is TGTGCCAGCTCACCACCAACCGGGGTTCCCTATGGCTACACCTTC. Amino acids: CASSPPTGVPYGYTF. The variable domain in full, with the rest retrieved from reference TRBV18 and TRBJ1-2, is NAGVMQNPRHLVRRRGQEARLRCSPMKGHSHVYWYRQLPEEGLKFMVYLQKENIIDESGMPKERFSAEFPKEGPSILRIQQVVRGDSAAYFCASSPPTGVPYGYTFGSGTRLTVV.

About this clone itself: A read error may account for a junction end that differs from germline. CDR3 DNA: TGTGCCAGCAGCTTATCGTCACAGGGTGGCCCAAACTCTTATAATTCACCCCTCCACTTT. The encoded protein is CASSLSSQGGPNSYNSPLHF. This chain joins TRBV27 and TRBJ1-6; D is perhaps TRBD1 (6 bases). CDR1 and CDR2 from the germline V gene are MNHEY and SMNVEV (reference sequence). The CDR3 is made up of 20 amino acids.

CDR3 coding DNA: TGCGCCAGCAGCGGGGGGACAGGGTACAATGAGCAGTTCTTC. Encoded protein: CASSGGTGYNEQFF. The gene calls are TRBV5-1 and TRBJ2-1; TRBD1 aligns across 9 bases. Germline CDR1 SGHRS, CDR2 YFSETQ. The CDR3 runs to 14 residues. The V and J ends lost 4 bases and 4 bases, in that order; junction bases with no gene match: 3. The whole variable domain, remainder taken from reference TRBV5-1 and TRBJ2-1, is KAGVTQTPRYLIKTRGQQVTLSCSPISGHRSVSWYQQTPGQGLQFLFEYFSETQRNKGNFPGRFSGRQFSNSRSEMNVSTLELGDSALYLCASSGGTGYNEQFFGPGTRLTVL.

J is TRBJ2-7 and V is TRBV5-4; 7 nucleotides match TRBD1. This CDR3 is built from 13 residues. The germline CDR1 and CDR2 sequences are SGHNT and YYREEE (reference sequence). V lost 4 bases, J lost 3 bases, and 4 bases stayed unmatched. CDR3 amino acids: CASSARGLYEQYF. CDR3 DNA sequence: TGTGCCAGCAGCGCAAGGGGGCTCTACGAGCAGTACTTC.

This chain joins TRBV14 and TRBJ1-3; TRBD1 matches at 7 bases. The trim removed 2 bases at V and 3 bases at J, leaving 4 bases unmatched. The CDR3 consists of 15 residues. Germline V lookup: CDR1 SGHDN, CDR2 FVKESK. This chain's CDR3 is CASSQFRGLGNTIYF. CDR3 DNA sequence: TGTGCCAGCAGCCAATTTAGGGGGCTTGGAAACACCATATATTTT.

The chain is built from TRBV28 and TRBJ2-5, with D tentatively TRBD2 (5 bases). Per the germline V gene, CDR1 is MDHEN and CDR2 is SYDVKM. The CDR3 is made up of 12 amino acids. Trimming took 8 bases from V and 1 from J, leaving 8 bases between them. The CDR3, as DNA: TGTGCCAGCGGAGGATTCCAAGAGACCCAGTACTTC. Protein product: CASGGFQETQYF.

This chain links TRBV7-9 with TRBJ1-4, with D possibly matching TRBD1 (5 bases). From germline, CDR1 is SEHNR and CDR2 FQNEAQ (reference sequence). This CDR3 comprises 16 residues. V was trimmed by 4 bases and J by 2 bases, leaving 14 bases between them. The CDR3 protein is CASSWRGWGTNEKLFF. In DNA, the CDR3 is TGTGCCAGCAGCTGGCGGGGCTGGGGGACTAATGAAAAACTGTTTTTT.